This note documents a single T cell receptor beta chain sequence. What it binds is unknown. TCRdb's copy holds only in-frame clones and misses some; the assay was immunoSEQ multiplex PCR. The table shows about 500,000 clones, with 89% occurring only once. The CDR3 contains 13 residues. Between the trimmed V and J ends, which lost 0 bases and 3 bases, there was a span of 6 bases. Germline loops: CDR1 SGHAT, CDR2 FQNNGV. This sample was included in a study of Ad26.COV2.S vaccination and SARS-CoV-2 variants. Regarding treatment: around 19 received Ad26.COV2.S at low or high dose, single or two shots; 5 received placebo; per-sample allocation not given. Collection of samples fell on day 63 after the first vaccine or placebo injection. The individual, an adult aged 18-55 years, was a donor in Boston. An Ad26 vector expressing Wuhan-strain SARS-CoV-2 spike served as the vaccine. Whole-study findings and limits: In TCR breadth and depth analyses, total T cell responses may have been underestimated.

The material was peripheral blood, obtained in a trial of Ad26.COV2.S vaccine versus placebo. The chain is built from TRBV11-2 and TRBJ2-7, with D possibly being TRBD1 (5 bases). The TCR originated in a person between 18 and 60 years old who received the Ad26.COV2.S COVID-19 vaccine or a placebo. The CDR3 region is CASSLDDSYEQYF. For the CDR3, the DNA is TGTGCCAGCAGCTTAGACGACAGCTACGAGCAGTACTTC.